This T cell receptor beta chain was identified in a study of cytomegalovirus exposure and HLA in healthy donors. Study-wide findings and caveats: Later analysis reportedly placed an Asian-associated ancestry cluster below the roughly 630-donor mean in N-insertions.

Notes on this clone: What it binds is not known.

Germline trimming cut 0 bases from V and 7 bases from J; bases unmatched to any gene: 8. This CDR3 region has 16 residues. Germline CDR1 is SGHRS and CDR2 is YFSETQ. PCR involved 60 Vbeta and 13 Jbeta primers. Assay used: immunoSEQ multiplex PCR; TCRdb lists only in-frame clones, some missing. Recorded for this sample: over 30,000 clones. J is TRBJ1-4 and V is TRBV5-1, with 8 bases matching TRBD1. This TCR was sampled from a man aged 35-49 years in good health and CMV-seronegative. Sequenced material: PBMCs. The CDR3 loop reads CASSLAVRGPGEKLFF. The CDR3 DNA is TGCGCCAGCAGCTTGGCCGTCAGGGGGCCTGGTGAAAAACTGTTTTTT.